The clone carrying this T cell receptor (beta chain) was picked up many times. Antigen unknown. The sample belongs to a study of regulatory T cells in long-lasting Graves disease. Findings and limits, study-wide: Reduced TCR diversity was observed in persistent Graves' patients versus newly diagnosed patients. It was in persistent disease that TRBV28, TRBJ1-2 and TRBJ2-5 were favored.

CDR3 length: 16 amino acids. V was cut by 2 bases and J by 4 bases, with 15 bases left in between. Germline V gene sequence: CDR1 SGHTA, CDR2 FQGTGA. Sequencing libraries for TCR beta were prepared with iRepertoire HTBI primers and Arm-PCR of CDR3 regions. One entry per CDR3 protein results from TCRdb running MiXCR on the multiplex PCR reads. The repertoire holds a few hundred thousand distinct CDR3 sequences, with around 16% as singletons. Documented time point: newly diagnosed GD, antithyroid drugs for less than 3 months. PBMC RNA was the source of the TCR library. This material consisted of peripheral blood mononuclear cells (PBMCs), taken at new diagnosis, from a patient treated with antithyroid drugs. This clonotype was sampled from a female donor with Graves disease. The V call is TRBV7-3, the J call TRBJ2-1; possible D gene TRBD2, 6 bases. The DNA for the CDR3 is TGTGCCAGCAGCTTACTCGCGGGAAGGGGATACAATGAGCAGTTCTTC. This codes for CASSLLAGRGYNEQFF.